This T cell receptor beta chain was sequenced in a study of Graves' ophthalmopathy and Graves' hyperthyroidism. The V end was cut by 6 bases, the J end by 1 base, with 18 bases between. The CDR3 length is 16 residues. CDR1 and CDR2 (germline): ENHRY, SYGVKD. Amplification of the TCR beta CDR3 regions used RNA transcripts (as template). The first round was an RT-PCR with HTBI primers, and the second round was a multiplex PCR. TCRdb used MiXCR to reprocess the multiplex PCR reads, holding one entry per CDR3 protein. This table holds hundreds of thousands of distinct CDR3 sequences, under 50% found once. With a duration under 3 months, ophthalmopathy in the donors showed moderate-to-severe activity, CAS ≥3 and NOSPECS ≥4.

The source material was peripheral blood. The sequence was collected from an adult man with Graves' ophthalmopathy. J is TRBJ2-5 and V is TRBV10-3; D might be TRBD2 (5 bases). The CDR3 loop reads CAISVAAVTTQETQYF. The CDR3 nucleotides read TGTGCCATCAGCGTTGCAGCGGTTACGACCCAAGAGACCCAGTACTTC.